This TCR beta chain emerged from a study of blood T cell repertoires in COVID-19. Overall study: The study drew acute and convalescent COVID-19 samples from the United States, Italy and Spain. The analysed material was cDNA or gDNA that came from T cells, B-cell-depleted T cells, or PBMCs.

Germline lookup yields CDR1 SNHLY and CDR2 FYNNEI. Trimming took 6 bases from V and 7 from J; bases not matched to a gene: 7. The CDR3 totals 13 residues. Per the study methods: From reference gene primer amplification, estimates of nucleated cell counts were derived. Clones were read by immunoSEQ multiplex PCR, and TCRdb kept only the in-frame ones, dropping some. For V, J and clone size, that table is used; D and trimming come from the DNA. This sample has 88,000 or so clones, with over 70% found just once. The clonotype comes from a man in his sixties with acute or convalescent COVID-19. Input material: peripheral blood. This chain uses TRBV2 with TRBJ2-7; TRBD1 aligns across 9 bases. This CDR3 reads CASSQQGAGEQYF. DNA of the CDR3: TGTGCCAGCAGCCAACAGGGGGCGGGGGAGCAGTACTTC.